This T cell receptor beta chain originates from a study of blood T cell repertoires in COVID-19. Germline lookup yields CDR1 SEHNR and CDR2 FQNEAQ (reference sequence). V lost 3 bases and J lost 5; bases outside the gene matches: 6. The CDR3 is 16 amino acids. Assay: immunoSEQ multiplex PCR; the TCRdb copy retains only in-frame clones and omits some. The table includes about 400,000 clones, approximately 89% detected once. The gene calls are TRBV7-9 and TRBJ2-1; TRBD2 aligns across 11 bases. Sequencing was done on a sample of PBMCs or T cells enriched from blood (not recorded which). The TCR comes from a woman in her twenties or thirties who had recovered from COVID-19. The CDR3 reads CASSFPTSGVHNEQFF. The CDR3 nucleotides read TGTGCCAGCAGCTTTCCGACTAGCGGGGTCCACAATGAGCAGTTCTTC.